This T cell receptor beta chain was obtained from a study of T-cell reconstitution after alpha-beta-depleted transplantation in children. CDR1 KGHDR and CDR2 SFDVKD come from the germline V gene. The CDR3 totals 16 residues. V dropped 4 bases and J dropped 2; count of bases not matched to a gene: 5. This clonotype was counted many times. Unique molecular identifiers were incorporated into the prepared TCRbeta library. TCRdb re-called the PCR reads with MiXCR, one entry per CDR3 protein. The sample contains about 580,000 distinct CDR3 sequences, roughly 23% of which appear only once. The sequence derives from a boy in the first two years of life who had a stem cell transplant for acute myeloid leukemia, so the T cells may come from the graft donor. The chain employs TRBV24-1 and TRBJ2-3, with 10 bases matching TRBD2. Here the sequenced sample was PBMCs, mostly from graft donor cells, taken 360 days after TCRalphabeta/CD19-depleted stem cell transplant. The CDR3 DNA reads as TGTGCCACCAGTGAGGGACTAGCGTCTCCCACAGATACGCAGTATTTT. Translating gives CATSEGLASPTDTQYF.